This T cell receptor beta chain was sequenced during a study of T cell repertoires in cytomegalovirus infection. As regards this clonotype: Its antigen is not known. With a much larger clone just one base away, this may be a read error.

The CDR3 is made up of 17 amino acids. Germline V CDR1 and CDR2: SGHVS, FNYEAQ. Each CDR3 protein is one row after TCRdb ran MiXCR on the reads. The sample includes about 920,000 distinct CDR3 sequences, around 32% of them seen just once. This receptor was identified in a human donor in good health (CMV status not recorded). Some clones in this sample may be carry-over from other donors' samples. Sequences were derived from cultured CD8+ T cells from PBMCs, sampled from culture after CMV antigen stimulation. V is TRBV7-6 and J is TRBJ2-3; TRBD1 agrees at 11 bases. The CDR3 coding sequence is TGTGTCAGCAGCCGTCCGGGACAGGGGGTTCTGGCAGATACGCAGTATTTT. It yields the protein CVSSRPGQGVLADTQYF.